This section outlines one T cell receptor (beta chain) sequence together with its context. The antigen this receptor binds is unknown. The record has no base qualities; no much larger clone is one base away. This sample is drawn from a study of siplizumab effects on memory and regulatory T cells (dated by TCRdb to between 2018 and 2020). About the investigation overall: The study looked at the effect of siplizumab, an anti-CD2 antibody, on alloreactive T-cell subsets in allogeneic mixed lymphocyte reactions made from human PBMCs.

TCRbeta CDR3 sequencing was performed on sorted unstimulated T cells and on proliferating T cells recovered from mixed lymphocyte reactions. Fresh whole blood from ten HLA-typed healthy donors was used as the source from which PBMCs were isolated. To map where alloreactive clones came from, unstimulated CD4+ regulatory T cells were FACS-sorted. The method behind the library was the immunoSEQ multiplex PCR assay. Each sample had some 9.7 x 10^4 TCR templates assayed by the deep sequencing platform. Genomic DNA extracted from sorted T cells was used for TCRbeta CDR3 sequencing. Per the source publication's procedure: The R programming language was used for clonal analysis of TCRbeta CDR3 data. Comparing unstimulated samples against CFSE-low samples taken after the reaction was how alloreactive CD4+ and CD8+ clones were defined. Alloreactive CD4+ clones were assigned to regulatory or non-regulatory origin by matching sequences to sorted unstimulated Treg and non-Treg repertoires. Entries here come from immuneACCESS through TCRdb and include only in-frame sequences with V and J called. Some clones fail to appear in such tables; in the studies checked, an unresolved V gene covers under half of the shortfall, and the cause of the remainder is unknown. D and trimming come from the DNA, and the V and J calls and clone size come from that table. Recorded for this sample are approximately 100,000 clones; 85% to 95% of them occurred a single time. Roughly 0.62% of the sample comes from the top ten.

The research as a whole found: Siplizumab significantly lowered the cumulative frequency of alloreactive sequences that could be traced to unstimulated CD4+ memory T cells. Because sequences at frequencies below about 10^-5 were poorly captured, only a minor fraction of alloreactive clones could be mapped back to unstimulated subsets. About 75-96% of proliferating CD4+ or CD8+ clones could not be given a naive or memory phenotype. Unstimulated naive T cells appeared to be more diverse than memory T cells, and naive cells seemed to make a substantial contribution to the alloresponse. Whether proliferating Tregs from siplizumab cultures actually had suppressive function was not functionally confirmed. In reactions with siplizumab, an average of approximately 69% of mappable alloreactive CD4+ clones were Treg-derived, compared with 26.9% in control reactions.

Sequenced input: Tregs sorted from blood. The clonotype originates from a human donor in good health.

The DNA is as follows: TGTGCCAGTAGTATAATAGGCAGGGGGCGGAATGAGCAGTTCTTC. Protein translation: CASSIIGRGRNEQFF. The rearrangement joined TRBV19 to TRBJ2-1; the junction holds 8 bases that match TRBD1. The germline V and J ends show losses of 2 bases and 7 bases respectively, and no gene match explains 7 bases of the junction. The CDR3 holds 15 amino acids from the cysteine to the phenylalanine. Kept here is only the CDR3 DNA, which spans 45 bases and is read in frame from base 1. Reading the germline V gene (reference sequence) gives CDR1 LNHDA and CDR2 SQIVND.